Below, 5 T cell receptor beta chains from the same sample are listed, as sequenced in a study of blood T cell repertoires in COVID-19. Sequenced by immunoSEQ multiplex PCR; TCRdb stores in-frame clones only, minus some. The table has over 250,000 clones, over 70% seen once. Specimen: peripheral blood. All receptors derive from a woman between 35 and 50 years old who had recovered from COVID-19.

Worth noting for this clone: The sample carries other DNA sequences with the same CDR3. The chain has TRBV5-4 and TRBJ2-5; D remains unclear. V was cut by 4 bases and J by 3 bases, with 4 bases left in between. This CDR3 contains 11 residues. CDR1 and CDR2 (germline): SGHNT, YYREEE (reference sequence). The CDR3 reads CASSREETQYF. Here the CDR3 DNA reads TGTGCCAGCAGCAGAGAAGAGACCCAGTACTTC.

This chain connects TRBV19 to TRBJ2-2, with D maybe TRBD1 (7 bases). V shed 6 bases and J shed 5 bases, with 16 bases lying between them. The CDR3 runs to 15 residues. Per the germline V gene, CDR1 is LNHDA and CDR2 is SQIVND (reference sequence). Here the CDR3 DNA reads TGTGCCAGTAGAGGAGGGGGCGCGCGGACCGGGGAGCTGTTTTTT. Its protein product is CASRGGGARTGELFF.

V usage is TRBV7-3 and J usage is TRBJ2-5; D may be TRBD2 (6 bases). CDR3 length: 13 residues. Trimming cost V 2 bases and J 4 bases, with 8 bases left between them. Germline loops: CDR1 SGHTA, CDR2 FQGTGA. The CDR3 DNA sequence: TGTGCCAGCAGCTTACGGCGGGGAGAGACCCAGTACTTC. This encodes CASSLRRGETQYF.

The gene calls are TRBV6-5 and TRBJ2-1; possibly TRBD2 for D (7 bases). Germline values: CDR1 MNHEY, CDR2 SVGAGI. The CDR3 runs 15 residues. Trimming removed 7 bases at V and 1 base at J, with 14 bases between. The CDR3 protein is CASTVGGGSYNEQFF. The CDR3 DNA reads TGTGCCAGCACCGTAGGGGGGGGTTCCTACAATGAGCAGTTCTTC.

V and J are TRBV10-2 and TRBJ2-7; 7 nucleotides align to TRBD2. The V and J ends lost 7 bases and 2 bases, in that order; junction bases with no gene match: 11. From germline, CDR1 is WSHSY and CDR2 SAAADI. CDR3 length: 15 residues. CDR3 nucleotides: TGCGCCAGCAAACTTGGGGGGGACGGGGCCTACGAGCAGTACTTC. The encoded protein is CASKLGGDGAYEQYF.